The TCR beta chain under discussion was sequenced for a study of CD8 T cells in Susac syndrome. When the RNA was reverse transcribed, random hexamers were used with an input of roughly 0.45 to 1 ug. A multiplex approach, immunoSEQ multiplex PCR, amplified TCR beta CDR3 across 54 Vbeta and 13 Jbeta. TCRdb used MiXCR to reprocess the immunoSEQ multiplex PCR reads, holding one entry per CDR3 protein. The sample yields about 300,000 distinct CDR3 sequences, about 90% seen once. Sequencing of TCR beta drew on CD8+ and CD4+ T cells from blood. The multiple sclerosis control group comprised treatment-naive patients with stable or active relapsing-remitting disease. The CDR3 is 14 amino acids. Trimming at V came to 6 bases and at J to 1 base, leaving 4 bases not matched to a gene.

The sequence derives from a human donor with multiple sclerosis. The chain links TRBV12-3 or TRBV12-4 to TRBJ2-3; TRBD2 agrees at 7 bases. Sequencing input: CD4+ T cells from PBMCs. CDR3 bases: TGTGCCAGCAGGGTCAGCGGGGGCACAGATACGCAGTATTTT. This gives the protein CASRVSGGTDTQYF.